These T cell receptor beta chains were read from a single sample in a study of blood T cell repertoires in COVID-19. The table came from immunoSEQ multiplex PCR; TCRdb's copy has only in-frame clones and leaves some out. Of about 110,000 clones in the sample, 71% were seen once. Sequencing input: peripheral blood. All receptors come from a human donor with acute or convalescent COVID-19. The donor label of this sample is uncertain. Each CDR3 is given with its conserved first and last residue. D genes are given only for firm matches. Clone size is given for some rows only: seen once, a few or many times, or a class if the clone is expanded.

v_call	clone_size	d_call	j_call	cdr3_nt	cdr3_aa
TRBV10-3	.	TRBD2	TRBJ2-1	TGTGCCATCAGTGACCCGGGGGGGAGGCCTATTGGTGAGCAGTTCTTC	CAISDPGGRPIGEQFF
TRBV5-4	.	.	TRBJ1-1	TGTGCCAGCAGCCGGGGACACCTGAACACTGAAGCTTTCTTT	CASSRGHLNTEAFF
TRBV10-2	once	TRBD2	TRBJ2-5	TGCGCCAGCAGTCCGGGACTAGCGGGGGTTACCATAGGAGAGACCCAGTACTTC	CASSPGLAGVTIGETQYF
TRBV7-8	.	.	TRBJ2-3	TGTGCCAGCAGCTTTGGGGGGGCGAGTAGAGGAGATACGCAGTATTTT	CASSFGGASRGDTQYF
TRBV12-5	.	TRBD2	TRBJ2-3	TGTGCTAGTGGTTTGCCACATAGCGGGGTAGCGGGAGATACGCAGTATTTT	CASGLPHSGVAGDTQYF
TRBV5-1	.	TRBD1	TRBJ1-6	TGCGCCAGCAGCTTACAGGGGGCCTACTCACCCCTCCACTTT	CASSLQGAYSPLHF
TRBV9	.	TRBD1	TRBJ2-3	TGTGCCAGCAGCCCCCCTCAGGGGGCGCGGACAGATACGCAGTATTTT	CASSPPQGARTDTQYF
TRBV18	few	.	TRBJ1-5	TGTGCCAGCTCACGCGGTGCGGAATTTCAGCCCCAGCATTTT	CASSRGAEFQPQHF
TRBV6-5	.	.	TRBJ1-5	TGTGCCAGCAGCTCCGACAGTTATAGCAATCAGCCCCAGCATTTT	CASSSDSYSNQPQHF
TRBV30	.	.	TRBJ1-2	TGTGCCTGGAGTACGGCAGGGAGGTATTATGGCTACACCTTC	CAWSTAGRYYGYTF
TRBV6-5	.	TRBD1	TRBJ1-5	TGTGCCAGCAGCGAGACAGGGCAGGTGAGGCCCCAGCATTTT	CASSETGQVRPQHF
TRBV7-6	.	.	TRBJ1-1	TGTGCCAGCAGCTTATCCGAGGGTACTGAAGCTTTCTTT	CASSLSEGTEAFF
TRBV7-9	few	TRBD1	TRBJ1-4	TGTGCCAGCAGCTTCGGACAGGGGTGGTATAGTGAGGTTGAAAAACTGTTTTTT	CASSFGQGWYSEVEKLFF
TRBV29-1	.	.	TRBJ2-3	TGCAGCGAAACGGGGGGCACAGATACGCAGTATTTT	CSETGGTDTQYF
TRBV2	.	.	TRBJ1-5	TGTGCCAGCAGAGGACAGCTCAATCAGCCCCAGCATTTT	CASRGQLNQPQHF
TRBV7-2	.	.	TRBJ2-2	TGTGCCAGCAGCTTAGCGGGGGGGCCAAACGGGGAGCTGTTTTTT	CASSLAGGPNGELFF
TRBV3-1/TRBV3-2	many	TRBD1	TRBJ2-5	TGTGCCAGCAGCCAAGATTACGGGACAGGGGGGATCACGGCCCAGTACTTC	CASSQDYGTGGITAQYF
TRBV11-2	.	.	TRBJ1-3	TGTGCCAGCAGCTTAGATTGGAGCTCTGGAAACACCATATATTTT	CASSLDWSSGNTIYF
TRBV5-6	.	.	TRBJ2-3	TGTGCCAGCAGCACGTTCCTTAGCGGTCTTGGGCCAGATACGCAGTATTTT	CASSTFLSGLGPDTQYF
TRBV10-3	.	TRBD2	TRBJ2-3	TGTGCCATCAGGAGGGCGGGGGGTCGGCTGGATACGCAGTATTTT	CAIRRAGGRLDTQYF
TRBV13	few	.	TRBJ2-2	TGTGCCAGCAGCTTAGACACCACCGGGGAGCTGTTTTTT	CASSLDTTGELFF
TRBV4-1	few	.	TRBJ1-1	TGCGCCAGCAGCCAACTTGTTACTGGCACTGAAGCTTTCTTT	CASSQLVTGTEAFF
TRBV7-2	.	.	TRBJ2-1	TGTGCCAGCAGCTCCACTACCACTAGCCCAGGGGGGTTCTTC	CASSSTTTSPGGFF
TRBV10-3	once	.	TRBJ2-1	TGTGCCATCAGTGAGTTCAGCTACAATGAGCAGTTCTTC	CAISEFSYNEQFF
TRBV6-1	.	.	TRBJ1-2	TGTGCCAGCAGTGGGGAAGGGGCAGCCCCGAACTATGGCTACACCTTC	CASSGEGAAPNYGYTF
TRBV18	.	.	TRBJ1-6	TGTGCCAGCTCACTCGAGGCAACTTATAATTCACCCCTCCACTTT	CASSLEATYNSPLHF
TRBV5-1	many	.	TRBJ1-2	TGCGCCAGCAGCTCCAGGATTGCTAACTATGGCTACACCTTC	CASSSRIANYGYTF
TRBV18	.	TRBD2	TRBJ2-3	TGTGCCAGCTCACCAACTAGCGGGGGGACGTCAGATACGCAGTATTTT	CASSPTSGGTSDTQYF
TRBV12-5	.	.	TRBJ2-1	TGTGCTAGTGGTTTGGTCTGGGAGCATGAGCAGTTCTTC	CASGLVWEHEQFF
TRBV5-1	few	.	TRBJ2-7	TGCGCCAGCAGCTTGACTATTCACGAGCAGTACTTC	CASSLTIHEQYF
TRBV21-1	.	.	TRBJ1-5	TGTGCCAGCAGCAGACACGGTAGTCTGGATCAGCCCCAGCATTTT	CASSRHGSLDQPQHF
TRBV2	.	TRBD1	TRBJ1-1	TGTGCCAGCAGAGGGACAGGGGATAGCACTGAAGCTTTCTTT	CASRGTGDSTEAFF
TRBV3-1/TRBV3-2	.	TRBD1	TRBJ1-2	TGTGCCAGCAGCCAAGCGCCAGGGGGCAACTATGGCTACACCTTC	CASSQAPGGNYGYTF
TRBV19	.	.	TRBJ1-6	TGTGCCAGTAGTATCTGGCAGTCTAATTCACCCCTCCACTTT	CASSIWQSNSPLHF
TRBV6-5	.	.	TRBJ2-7	TGTGCCAGCCGCATGATTCGCGGCGAGCAGTACTTC	CASRMIRGEQYF
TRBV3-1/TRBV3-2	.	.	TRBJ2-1	TGTGCCAGCAGCCCCGGGGGAAATTACAATGAGCAGTTCTTC	CASSPGGNYNEQFF
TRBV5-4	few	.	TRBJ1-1	TGTGCCAGCAGCTTGGGGCCAAGGAACACTGAAGCTTTCTTT	CASSLGPRNTEAFF
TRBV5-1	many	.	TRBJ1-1	TGCGCCAGCAGCTTGGACACCTTTTCGAACACTGAAGCTTTCTTT	CASSLDTFSNTEAFF
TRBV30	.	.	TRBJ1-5	TGTGCCTGGGCCCACCGAGGAAATCAGCCCCAGCATTTT	CAWAHRGNQPQHF
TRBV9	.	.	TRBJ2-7	TGTGCCAGCAGCGTAGCTAACACAGGGTCACTCTACGAGCAGTACTTC	CASSVANTGSLYEQYF
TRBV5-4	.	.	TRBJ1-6	TGTGCCAGCAGCTTTAACAGGGTTAATTCACCCCTCCACTTT	CASSFNRVNSPLHF
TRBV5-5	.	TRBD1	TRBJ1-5	TGTGCCAGCAGCCCCGTCCCGGGACAGCCGAATCAGCCCCAGCATTTT	CASSPVPGQPNQPQHF
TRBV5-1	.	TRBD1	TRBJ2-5	TGCGCCAGCAGCCCCGACCCGACAGGGTGGGAGACCCAGTACTTC	CASSPDPTGWETQYF
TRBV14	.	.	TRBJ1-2	TGTGCCAGCACCGGTCAAATTAACTATGGCTACACCTTC	CASTGQINYGYTF
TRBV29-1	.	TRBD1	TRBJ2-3	TGCAGCGTGATCCGGACAGGGAGCACAGATACGCAGTATTTT	CSVIRTGSTDTQYF
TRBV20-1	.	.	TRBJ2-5	TGCAGTGCTAGTACGGCTGGGAGGGAGACCCAGTACTTC	CSASTAGRETQYF
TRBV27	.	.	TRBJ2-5	TGTGCCAGCTCCGGCGGCCCCAGCAAGACCCAGTACTTC	CASSGGPSKTQYF
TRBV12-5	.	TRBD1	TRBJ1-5	TGTGCTAGTGGTTTGCCTGGGACAGCCGGCAATCAGCCCCAGCATTTT	CASGLPGTAGNQPQHF
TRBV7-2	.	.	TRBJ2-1	TGTGCCAGCAGCTTGTGGACAAGGAGCTCCTACAATGAGCAGTTCTTC	CASSLWTRSSYNEQFF
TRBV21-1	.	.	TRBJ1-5	TGTGCCAGCAGCCCCACAGGGGTCAATCAGCCCCAGCATTTT	CASSPTGVNQPQHF
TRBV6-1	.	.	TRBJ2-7	TGTGCCAGCAGTGAAAGTGGCGGTTTCTACGAGCAGTACTTC	CASSESGGFYEQYF
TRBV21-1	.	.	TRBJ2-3	TGTGCCACTGACAGGGAGCGATTGGGGGGCCGTCCCACAGATACGCAGTATTTT	CATDRERLGGRPTDTQYF